This T cell receptor beta chain was identified during a study of brain T cells in children with intractable seizures. Study-wide results and caveats: Absence of clones before surgery may stem from lower sequencing depth. Only CDR3 sequence similarity suggested viral specificity, without known HCMV serostatus.

Only cases whose brain tissue showed the highest T cell transcript signatures were sequenced. Pre-surgery treatment included at least one anti-epileptic drug. The method was immunoSEQ multiplex PCR; TCRdb's version includes in-frame clones alone and lacks a portion of them. Of over 95,000 clones detected, approximately 94% appear once; the ten largest clones hold about 4%. Note on this clone: Its antigen remains unidentified.

The germline CDR1 and CDR2 sequences are MNHEY and SMNVEV (reference sequence). V was shortened by 2 bases and J by 7 bases, with 15 bases between the two germline ends. The CDR3 sequence is 14 residues long. The V and J genes are TRBV27 and TRBJ2-7; D perhaps matches TRBD1 (6 bases). The input for sequencing was peripheral blood, taken at surgery. The receptor comes from a boy under two years old with hemimegalencephaly and intractable seizures. The CDR3 loop is CASSLTGNYWEQYF. In DNA, the CDR3 is TGTGCCAGCAGTTTAACAGGGAACTACTGGGAGCAGTACTTC.